What follows are 5 T cell receptor beta chains derived from one specimen sequenced in a study of blood T cells in healthy people across ages. The use of a sample-barcoded 5' primer and a J-beta primer mix characterized a second PCR of roughly 6 to 12 cycles. TCRdb re-called the 5' RACE reads with MiXCR, one entry per CDR3 protein. Of around 900,000 distinct CDR3 sequences in the sample, roughly 51% were seen once. Sequenced material: blood. The receptors shown here come from a woman aged 60-75 years in good health.

V is TRBV10-3 and J is TRBJ2-7; possibly TRBD1 for D (5 bases). CDR1 and CDR2 from the germline V gene are ENHRY and SYGVKD. The length of the CDR3 is 12 residues. Trimming left V 4 bases short and J 4 bases short, with 8 bases between. CDR3 bases: TGTGCCATCAGTGGGACAAATTACGAGCAGTACTTC. Protein product: CAISGTNYEQYF.

The chain carries TRBV7-6 and TRBJ2-3; D is unresolved. CDR1 and CDR2 (germline): SGHVS, FNYEAQ. Trimming left V 0 bases short and J 0 bases short, with 16 bases between. This CDR3 has 18 amino acids. The DNA of the CDR3 is TGTGCCAGCAGCTTAGCAGAGGAGTCCACTATTAGCACAGATACGCAGTATTTT. Translated: CASSLAEESTISTDTQYF.

Concerning this clonotype: One junction end disagrees with the germline gene, perhaps due to a read error. V usage is TRBV14 and J usage is TRBJ2-3; maybe TRBD1 (6 bases). Germline V gene sequence: CDR1 SGHDN, CDR2 FVKESK. The CDR3 covers 15 residues. The CDR3 spells CACSQEQGNTDTQYF. CDR3 coding DNA: TGTGCCTGCAGCCAAGAGCAGGGGAACACAGATACGCAGTATTTT.

The table lists this clonotype with many counts. The chain uses TRBV7-2 and TRBJ2-1; possibly TRBD1 for D (5 bases). Germline V gives CDR1 SGHTA, CDR2 FQGNSA. Deletions cut 8 bases from V and 5 bases from J, with 13 bases between. The CDR3 has 13 amino acids. DNA for the CDR3: TGTGCCAGCGGGGCTGGACCCAACAATGAGCAGTTCTTC. Translated: CASGAGPNNEQFF.

On this clonotype itself: One end of the junction does not line up with germline, which may come from a read error. This rearrangement joins TRBV5-5 to TRBJ2-5, with 7 bases matching TRBD1. Germline assignment: CDR1 SGHKS and CDR2 YYEKEE (reference sequence). The CDR3 is 15 residues long. This CDR3 is CASSNRDRSQETRYF. The CDR3 coding sequence is TGTGCCAGCAGCAACAGGGACAGATCGCAAGAGACCCGGTACTTC.